The entry below describes one T cell receptor beta chain. The data stem from a study of cytomegalovirus exposure and HLA in healthy donors. Researchers ran the PCR with 60 Vbeta and 13 Jbeta primers. The table came from immunoSEQ multiplex PCR; TCRdb's copy has only in-frame clones and leaves some out. The sample has almost 200,000 clones, roughly three quarters seen once. Trimming at V came to 4 bases and at J to 9 bases, leaving 14 bases not matched to a gene. Germline V gene data show CDR1 as LGHNA and CDR2 as YNFKEQ. The CDR3 has 15 residues. The receptor was derived from a male donor in good health and CMV-seropositive. The chain carries TRBV4-2 and TRBJ1-1; 7 bases agree with TRBD1. The sample comprised PBMCs. Written as DNA, the CDR3 is TGTGCCAGCAGCCTACGCGGGGGGGACAGTAGAAAAGCTTTCTTT. This codes for CASSLRGGDSRKAFF.